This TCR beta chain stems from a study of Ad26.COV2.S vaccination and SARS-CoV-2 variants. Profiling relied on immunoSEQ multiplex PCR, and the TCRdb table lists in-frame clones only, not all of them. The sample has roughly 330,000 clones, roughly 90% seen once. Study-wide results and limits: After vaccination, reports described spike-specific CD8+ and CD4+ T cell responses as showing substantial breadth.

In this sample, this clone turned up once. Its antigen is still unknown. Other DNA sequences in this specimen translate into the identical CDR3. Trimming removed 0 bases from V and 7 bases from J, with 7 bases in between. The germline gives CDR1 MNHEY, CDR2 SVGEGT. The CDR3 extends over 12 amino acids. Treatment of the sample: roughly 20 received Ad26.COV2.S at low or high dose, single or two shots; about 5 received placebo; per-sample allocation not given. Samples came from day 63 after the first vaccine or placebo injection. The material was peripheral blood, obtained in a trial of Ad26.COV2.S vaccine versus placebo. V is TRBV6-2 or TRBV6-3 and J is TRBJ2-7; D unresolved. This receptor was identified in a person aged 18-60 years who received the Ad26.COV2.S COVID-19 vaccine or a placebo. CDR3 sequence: CASSYSVGEQYF. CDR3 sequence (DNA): TGTGCCAGCAGTTACTCAGTGGGGGAGCAGTACTTC.